The 28 T cell receptor beta chains presented below share a single source sample, sequenced in a study of OX40 agonist ivuxolimab in advanced cancers. Assay used: immunoSEQ multiplex PCR; TCRdb lists only in-frame clones, some missing. The data contain tens of thousands of clones, around nine tenths of them singletons. Sequenced here: CD4+ or CD8+ T cells sorted from blood, sampled in a trial of the OX40 agonist ivuxolimab. The source of these receptors is an adult with an advanced solid tumor such as melanoma, head and neck, liver or kidney cancer.

This clone has a single count. The chain has TRBV2 and TRBJ2-1; 8 bases align to TRBD1. This CDR3 has 13 residues. V was clipped by 7 bases and J by 3 bases; unmatched bases: 2. CDR1 is SNHLY, CDR2 FYNNEI, per germline. The CDR3, as DNA: TGTGCCAGCAAAGACAGGGGCTACAATGAGCAGTTCTTC. Translation: CASKDRGYNEQFF. Using reference TRBV2 and TRBJ2-1 for the parts outside the CDR3, the full variable domain is EPEVTQTPSHQVTQMGQEVILRCVPISNHLYFYWYRQILGQKVEFLVSFYNNEISEKSEIFDDQFSVERPDGSNFTLKIRSTKLEDSAMYFCASKDRGYNEQFFGPGTRLTVL.

The table lists this clone with a count of one. The chain links TRBV9 to TRBJ1-1; perhaps TRBD1 as D (5 bases). Germline V gives CDR1 SGDLS, CDR2 YYNGEE. V was shortened by 7 bases and J by 10 bases, with 17 bases between the two germline ends. The CDR3 has 12 amino acids. CDR3 amino acids: CASGTAGRGAFF. The CDR3 DNA reads as TGTGCCAGCGGCACAGCGGGGCGCGGAGCTTTCTTT.

This rearrangement joins TRBV5-1 to TRBJ1-1, with TRBD1 matching 7 bases. This CDR3 contains 14 residues. Germline V gene data show CDR1 as SGHRS and CDR2 as YFSETQ. V lost 2 bases and J lost 3; bases outside the gene matches: 4. The CDR3 here is CASSFRGRDTEAFF. CDR3 DNA: TGCGCCAGCAGCTTCAGGGGGAGGGACACTGAAGCTTTCTTT.

This chain connects TRBV2 to TRBJ1-2; D unclear. Germline values: CDR1 SNHLY, CDR2 FYNNEI. Between the trimmed V and J ends, which lost 8 bases and 2 bases, there was a span of 12 bases. The CDR3 runs 13 residues. CDR3 loop: CASLARTNYGYTF. The CDR3 DNA is TGTGCCAGCCTGGCGCGGACCAACTATGGCTACACCTTC.

This chain joins TRBV28 and TRBJ2-2, with D hard to call. Germline V CDR1 and CDR2: MDHEN, SYDVKM. Deletions cut 2 bases from V and 3 bases from J, with 7 bases between. CDR3 length equals 14 residues. The CDR3 DNA reads as TGTGCCAGCAGTTTAAGCAGATACACCGGGGAGCTGTTTTTT. Encoded protein: CASSLSRYTGELFF.

CDR3 loop: CASTDSPYGYTF. CDR3 DNA: TGTGCCAGCACCGACAGCCCATATGGCTACACCTTC. The chain combines TRBV7-9 with TRBJ1-2; D might be TRBD1 (5 bases). In germline, CDR1 is SEHNR, CDR2 FQNEAQ (reference sequence). The V end lost 7 bases, the J end lost 5 bases, and 11 bases lay between the germline ends. There are 12 residues in the CDR3. Using reference TRBV7-9 and TRBJ1-2 for the parts outside the CDR3, the full variable domain is DTGVSQNPRHKITKRGQNVTFRCDPISEHNRLYWYRQTLGQGPEFLTYFQNEAQLEKSRLLSDRFSAERPKGSFSTLEIQRTEQGDSAMYLCASTDSPYGYTFGSGTRLTVV.

The V gene is TRBV30, the J gene TRBJ2-2; D uncertain. Trimming took 4 bases from V and 6 from J, leaving 9 bases between them. The CDR3 consists of 12 residues. In germline, CDR1 is GTSNPN, CDR2 SVGIG (reference sequence). The CDR3 bases are TGTGCCTGGAATGGGATGGCCGGGGAGCTGTTTTTT. Translated: CAWNGMAGELFF.

This clone was observed once. The junction differs from germline at one of its ends, possibly a read error. This sample also contains other DNA sequences that code for the same CDR3. The rearrangement joins TRBV9 to TRBJ1-2, with a possible D match to TRBD1 (5 bases). CDR3 length: 14 residues. Germline-derived CDR1 and CDR2 are SGDLS and YYNGEE. CDR3 DNA: TGTGCCAGCAGCCCCCAGGGAGGTTCGCGAACTGTGACTTTC. Translated, it gives CASSPQGGSRTVTF. The full variable domain, completed using reference TRBV9 and TRBJ1-2, is DSGVTQTPKHLITATGQRVTLRCSPRSGDLSVYWYQQSLDQGLQFLIQYYNGEERAKGNILERFSAQQFPDLHSELNLSSLELGDSALYFCASSPQGGSRTVTFGSGTRLTVV.

This chain connects TRBV9 to TRBJ1-2; D is uncertain. This CDR3 is 17 amino acids long. Trimming shortened V by 0 bases and J by 3 bases, and 18 bases separated the two germline ends. Germline CDR1 is SGDLS and CDR2 is YYNGEE. CDR3 bases: TGTGCCAGCAGCGTAGACCAATTCGGCCCCGGGCACTATGGCTACACCTTC. Translating it yields CASSVDQFGPGHYGYTF.

This clone was detected only once. The J gene is TRBJ2-5, the V gene TRBV10-3; 7 bases map to TRBD2. Gene TRBJ2-7 matches the end of the DNA better, so the J call may be wrong. The CDR3 spans 14 residues. CDR1 is ENHRY and CDR2 is SYGVKD in the germline V gene. CDR3 sequence reads: CAISLGEGTYEQYF. In nucleotides, the CDR3 is TGTGCCATCAGTCTTGGGGAGGGCACCTACGAGCAGTACTTC.

The chain joins TRBV28 to TRBJ2-2; 8 bases are shared with TRBD1. This CDR3 contains 16 residues. The junction had 13 bases not matched to a gene; V was cut back by 7 bases and J by 6 bases. From germline, CDR1 is MDHEN and CDR2 SYDVKM. The DNA for the CDR3 is TGTGCCAGCACCCTTTCGACAGGGGCGGTGGCCGGGGAGCTGTTTTTT. Protein: CASTLSTGAVAGELFF. Drawing the rest from reference TRBV28 and TRBJ2-2, the complete variable domain is DVKVTQSSRYLVKRTGEKVFLECVQDMDHENMFWYRQDPGLGLRLIYFSYDVKMKEKGDIPEGYSVSREKKERFSLILESASTNQTSMYLCASTLSTGAVAGELFFGEGSRLTVL.

The V call is TRBV19, the J call TRBJ2-1, with TRBD2 matching over 7 bases. Germline CDR1 and CDR2: LNHDA and SQIVND (reference sequence). The ends lost 5 bases at V and 5 bases at J; junction bases unmatched: 9. The CDR3 contains 15 residues. The CDR3 loop is CASSDNSGYDNEQFF. The CDR3 DNA sequence: TGTGCCAGTAGTGATAATAGCGGGTACGACAATGAGCAGTTCTTC.

The gene calls are TRBV6-1 and TRBJ1-1; D might be TRBD1 (5 bases). The CDR3 is 15 residues long. The germline CDR1 and CDR2 sequences are MNHNS and SASEGT. V lost 6 bases and J lost 4, with 18 bases in between. This CDR3 is CASRADVGRGTEAFF. The CDR3 DNA reads TGTGCCAGCAGGGCGGATGTAGGTAGGGGCACTGAAGCTTTCTTT.

The chain joins TRBV27 to TRBJ2-3; D gene unclear. The CDR3 covers 15 residues. The germline V and J ends were trimmed by 6 bases and 2 bases, with 15 bases remaining between them. The germline CDR1 and CDR2 sequences are MNHEY and SMNVEV (reference sequence). The CDR3 here is CASSPRQDYTDTQYF. CDR3 DNA sequence: TGTGCCAGCAGCCCCAGACAAGATTACACAGATACGCAGTATTTT.

V usage is TRBV27 and J usage is TRBJ1-2, with TRBD1 identical over 7 bases. The V segment lost 6 bases and the J segment 6 bases; nucleotides outside the gene matches: 4. CDR1 and CDR2 from the germline V gene are MNHEY and SMNVEV (reference sequence). There are 12 residues in the CDR3. The CDR3 is CASRQGRNGYTF. The CDR3, as DNA: TGTGCCAGCAGACAGGGGAGGAATGGCTACACCTTC.

The rearrangement uses TRBV4-1 and TRBJ2-1; unclear D gene. Looked up from germline, CDR1 is MGHRA and CDR2 is YSYEKL. CDR3 length: 15 residues. The V gene lost 2 bases and the J gene lost 0 bases, with 8 bases spanning the gap. CDR3 protein: CASSQSLSSYNEQFF. In DNA, the CDR3 is TGCGCCAGCAGCCAAAGTCTGAGCTCCTACAATGAGCAGTTCTTC.

The chain links TRBV28 to TRBJ2-1, with D unclear. Germline V gives CDR1 MDHEN, CDR2 SYDVKM. Trimming removed 2 bases at V and 7 bases at J, with 15 bases between. The CDR3 covers 15 residues. The CDR3 DNA follows: TGTGCCAGCAGTTTACTTGCTAGTACAATTAATGAGCAGTTCTTC. Translated: CASSLLASTINEQFF.

The chain couples TRBV11-2 to TRBJ1-1, with 9 bases that match TRBD1. V shed 1 base, J shed 0 bases, and the junction held 3 bases outside the gene matches. Germline assignment: CDR1 SGHAT and CDR2 FQNNGV. This CDR3 is 16 amino acids long. CDR3 in DNA: TGTGCCAGCAGCTTAGTAACAGGGGGCATGAACACTGAAGCTTTCTTT. This encodes CASSLVTGGMNTEAFF. Combining the CDR3 with reference TRBV11-2 and TRBJ1-1 gives the whole variable domain EAGVAQSPRYKIIEKRQSVAFWCNPISGHATLYWYQQILGQGPKLLIQFQNNGVVDDSQLPKDRFSAERLKGVDSTLKIQPAKLEDSAVYLCASSLVTGGMNTEAFFGQGTRLTVV.

The chain combines TRBV7-9 with TRBJ1-1; TRBD1 aligns across 11 bases. Germline V gene sequence: CDR1 SEHNR, CDR2 FQNEAQ (reference sequence). The V segment lost 5 bases and the J segment 4 bases; nucleotides outside the gene matches: 6. The CDR3 consists of 15 residues. The CDR3 loop is CASSQQGTGGTEAFF. The DNA of the CDR3 is TGTGCCAGCAGCCAACAAGGGACAGGGGGCACTGAAGCTTTCTTT.

This clone was found a few times. V is TRBV12-5 and J is TRBJ2-3; no clear D. CDR1 LGHNT and CDR2 FRNRAP come from the germline V gene. The length of the CDR3 is 12 residues. V was trimmed by 6 bases and J by 6 bases, leaving 10 bases between them. The CDR3 region has the DNA TGTGCTAGTGGAGGAAATGGGGATACGCAGTATTTT. Its protein product is CASGGNGDTQYF.

The rearrangement links TRBV15 to TRBJ1-1; D possibly corresponds to TRBD1 (5 bases). V lost 0 bases and J 1 base, leaving 12 bases between the germline ends. The V gene's germline CDR1 is LNHNV and CDR2 YYDKDF (reference sequence). The CDR3 covers 16 residues. DNA of the CDR3: TGTGCCACCAGCAGAGATATTTCAGGGCCGAACACTGAAGCTTTCTTT. Amino acids: CATSRDISGPNTEAFF.

The chain employs TRBV25-1 and TRBJ1-2; D is unclear. Per the germline V gene, CDR1 is MGHDK and CDR2 is SYGVNS. V was clipped by 4 bases and J by 8 bases, with 14 bases between them. This CDR3 has 13 amino acids. Here the CDR3 reads CASSATRVSGYTF. CDR3 DNA: TGTGCCAGCAGTGCCACCCGGGTGTCGGGCTACACCTTC.

This clone was seen a single time. This chain uses TRBV5-1 with TRBJ1-4, with D tentatively TRBD1 (6 bases). CDR3 size: 15 residues. Trimming removed 4 bases from V and 3 bases from J, with 13 bases in between. CDR1 is SGHRS, CDR2 YFSETQ, per germline. CDR3 amino acids: CASSNLGAANEKLFF. CDR3 coding DNA: TGCGCCAGCAGCAATCTGGGGGCGGCTAATGAAAAACTGTTTTTT. The variable domain in full, completed from reference TRBV5-1 and TRBJ1-4, reads KAGVTQTPRYLIKTRGQQVTLSCSPISGHRSVSWYQQTPGQGLQFLFEYFSETQRNKGNFPGRFSGRQFSNSRSEMNVSTLELGDSALYLCASSNLGAANEKLFFGSGTQLSVL.

V and J are TRBV5-1 and TRBJ1-1; D is ambiguous. Per the germline V gene, CDR1 is SGHRS and CDR2 is YFSETQ. The CDR3 runs 13 residues. Trimming shortened V by 4 bases and J by 1 base, and 8 bases separated the two germline ends. In DNA, the CDR3 is TGCGCCAGCAGCCCTATGAGGAACACTGAAGCTTTCTTT. Amino acids: CASSPMRNTEAFF.

V gene TRBV28 combines with J gene TRBJ2-7, with a tentative D call TRBD1 (5 bases). This CDR3 has 14 amino acids. Trimming removed 2 bases from V and 6 bases from J, with 14 bases in between. Germline lookup yields CDR1 MDHEN and CDR2 SYDVKM. CDR3 in amino acids: CASSLIGAGREQYF. CDR3 in DNA: TGTGCCAGCAGTTTAATAGGGGCCGGTCGCGAGCAGTACTTC.

The chain couples TRBV11-2 to TRBJ2-3; D is ambiguous. Germline CDR1 reads SGHAT; CDR2 reads FQNNGV. V gave up 6 bases and J gave up 3 bases, with 16 bases separating them. This CDR3 comprises 15 residues. CDR3 bases: TGTGCCAGCAGACCCGTTTCCGTGATAACAGATACGCAGTATTTT. Translated: CASRPVSVITDTQYF.

This clone was picked up one time. J is TRBJ1-1 and V is TRBV10-2; D ambiguous. The germline V gene encodes CDR1 WSHSY and CDR2 SAAADI. V lost 2 bases, J lost 3 bases, and 7 bases lay in between. There are 13 residues in the CDR3. The DNA for the CDR3 is TGCGCCAGCAGTGAGGCTAGCTACACTGAAGCTTTCTTT. As protein: CASSEASYTEAFF.

The chain links TRBV6-6 to TRBJ2-7; a possible D gene is TRBD2 (6 bases). The CDR3 consists of 14 residues. V was trimmed by 6 bases and J by 4 bases, leaving 16 bases between them. Germline values: CDR1 MNHNY, CDR2 SVGAGI (reference sequence). The chain's CDR3 is CASRPVGSQYEQYF. The CDR3 DNA sequence: TGTGCCAGCAGACCCGTCGGGAGTCAATACGAGCAGTACTTC.